This T cell receptor beta chain emerged from a study of blood T cell repertoires in COVID-19. TCRdb's table, derived via immunoSEQ multiplex PCR, lists solely in-frame clones and lacks some. Of about 100,000 clones detected, about 87% appear once; the ten largest clones hold around a tenth. The CDR3 runs to 14 residues. The germline V gene has CDR1 MDHEN and CDR2 SYDVKM. Between the trimmed V and J ends, which lost 2 bases and 6 bases, there was a span of 8 bases. The origin of this receptor is a woman between 25 and 40 years old with acute or convalescent COVID-19. Sequencing was performed on peripheral blood. The J gene is TRBJ1-6, the V gene TRBV28, with D unresolved. This CDR3 reads CASSLVQFNSPLHF. DNA of the CDR3: TGTGCCAGCAGTTTAGTTCAGTTTAATTCACCCCTCCACTTT.